The 26 T cell receptor beta chains below come from one sample, sequenced in a study of radiation and T cells in renal cell carcinoma. Time point given: baseline pretreatment blood. Treatment given: 15 Gy SBRT to primary tumor, nephrectomy 4 weeks later. Sequencing was performed with immunoSEQ multiplex PCR; in TCRdb, only in-frame clones are kept and a portion is missing. The sample consists of about 88,000 clones, 75% to 90% of them appearing once. Material: blood, obtained from a patient whose treatment included radiotherapy and nephrectomy. The source of these receptors is a man aged 50 to 59 with renal cell carcinoma.

J is TRBJ1-4 and V is TRBV7-9, with 9 bases fitting TRBD1. Germline CDR1 reads SEHNR; CDR2 reads FQNEAQ (reference sequence). V dropped 10 bases and J dropped 7; count of bases not matched to a gene: 13. The CDR3 runs 15 residues. In nucleotides, the CDR3 is TGTGCCACTAAGTCCCCGGGACAGGGTCTTGAAAAACTGTTTTTT. This encodes CATKSPGQGLEKLFF.

The chain uses TRBV7-9 and TRBJ2-1, with 13 bases identical to TRBD2. The CDR3 contains 16 residues. Losses at the gene ends were 2 bases for V and 7 bases for J; bases not matched to a gene: 5. Germline CDR1 and CDR2: SEHNR and FQNEAQ (reference sequence). CDR3 DNA sequence: TGTGCCAGCAGCTTAACGGGACTAGCGGGGAATAATGAGCAGTTCTTC. Protein: CASSLTGLAGNNEQFF.

The gene calls are TRBV18 and TRBJ1-4, with D possibly TRBD1 on 6 matching bases. CDR3 length: 15 amino acids. Germline values: CDR1 KGHSH, CDR2 LQKENI. V dropped 2 bases and J dropped 6 bases, with 13 bases sitting between them. CDR3 region: CASSPTAGEDEKLFF. DNA for the CDR3: TGTGCCAGCTCACCAACGGCAGGGGAGGATGAAAAACTGTTTTTT.

The chain recombines TRBV4-1 with TRBJ2-3; TRBD2 agrees at 8 bases. This CDR3 contains 16 residues. Germline assignment: CDR1 MGHRA and CDR2 YSYEKL. With 2 bases clipped from V and 1 base from J, the junction kept 5 bases outside the gene matches. The CDR3 loop is CASSQPLREGTDTQYF. Here the CDR3 DNA reads TGCGCCAGCAGCCAACCCCTGCGGGAGGGCACAGATACGCAGTATTTT.

The chain has TRBV5-4 and TRBJ2-2, with 9 bases fitting TRBD1. The germline CDR1 and CDR2 sequences are SGHNT and YYREEE (reference sequence). V was pared by 4 bases and J by 3 bases, with 4 bases of the junction left unmatched. The CDR3 totals 15 residues. The chain's CDR3 is CASSKRTGDTGELFF. The CDR3 nucleotides are TGTGCCAGCAGCAAGCGGACAGGGGACACCGGGGAGCTGTTTTTT.

The gene calls are TRBV2 and TRBJ2-2; D might be TRBD1 or TRBD2, each matching 5 bases. Between the trimmed V and J ends, which lost 4 bases and 3 bases, there was a span of 12 bases. The CDR3 loop spans 15 amino acids. CDR1 is SNHLY, CDR2 FYNNEI, per germline. CDR3 bases: TGTGCCAGCAGTGTGTGGGGGTCGGACACCGGGGAGCTGTTTTTT. Translating gives CASSVWGSDTGELFF.

CDR3 nucleotides: TGTGCCAGCAGCTTAATAAGGCTTCCAGGCACAGATACGCAGTATTTT. This codes for CASSLIRLPGTDTQYF. The rearrangement uses TRBV7-3 and TRBJ2-3; D ambiguous. Germline assignment: CDR1 SGHTA and CDR2 FQGTGA. V lost 1 base and J lost 1, with 12 bases in between. This CDR3 comprises 16 residues.

The gene calls are TRBV7-2 and TRBJ2-2; 7 nucleotides align to TRBD2. This CDR3 has 15 amino acids. Germline lookup yields CDR1 SGHTA and CDR2 FQGNSA. The junction had 7 bases not matched to a gene; V was cut back by 5 bases and J by 4 bases. CDR3 amino acids: CASSAQGGGTGELFF. The CDR3, as DNA: TGTGCCAGCAGCGCCCAGGGCGGGGGCACCGGGGAGCTGTTTTTT.

V is TRBV9 and J is TRBJ2-7; no reliable D call. The CDR3 consists of 16 residues. CDR1 SGDLS and CDR2 YYNGEE come from the germline V gene. Trimming left V 1 base short and J 6 bases short, with 20 bases between. The CDR3 DNA follows: TGTGCCAGCAGCGTACGGTGGGAAGCCACCCCTGGCGAGCAGTACTTC. Translated, it gives CASSVRWEATPGEQYF. Full variable domain (outside the CDR3, taken from reference TRBV9 and TRBJ2-7): DSGVTQTPKHLITATGQRVTLRCSPRSGDLSVYWYQQSLDQGLQFLIQYYNGEERAKGNILERFSAQQFPDLHSELNLSSLELGDSALYFCASSVRWEATPGEQYFGPGTRLTVT.

The chain joins TRBV19 to TRBJ1-2; D is perhaps TRBD1 (6 bases). Deletions cut 4 bases from V and 1 base from J, with 13 bases between. CDR3 length: 15 amino acids. The germline V gene has CDR1 LNHDA and CDR2 SQIVND (reference sequence). The CDR3 nucleotides are TGTGCCAGTAGTAGACAGGCTTCCGATAACTATGGCTACACCTTC. Translating gives CASSRQASDNYGYTF.

The J gene is TRBJ1-2, the V gene TRBV18; TRBD1 matches 7 bases. The V and J ends lost 0 bases and 2 bases, in that order; junction bases with no gene match: 3. The CDR3 totals 15 residues. CDR1 and CDR2 (germline): KGHSH, LQKENI. CDR3 protein: CASSPPDRHNYGYTF. CDR3 coding DNA: TGTGCCAGCTCACCACCGGACAGGCACAACTATGGCTACACCTTC.

CDR3 in DNA: TGTGCCAGCAGTTACACAGCGGGGGGGACCGAGCAGTACTTC. Encoded protein: CASSYTAGGTEQYF. This sequence joins TRBV6-5 and TRBJ2-7, with 10 positions matching TRBD2. This CDR3 comprises 14 residues. V shed 2 bases, J shed 6 bases, and the junction held 4 bases outside the gene matches. Looked up from germline, CDR1 is MNHEY and CDR2 is SVGAGI.

This chain joins TRBV7-9 and TRBJ2-5; 9 bases are a match to TRBD1. This CDR3 is built from 14 residues. V gave up 5 bases and J gave up 2 bases; unmatched junction bases: 3. Germline CDR1 SEHNR, CDR2 FQNEAQ (reference sequence). This CDR3 reads CASSPGQGQETQYF. For the CDR3, the DNA is TGTGCCAGCAGCCCGGGACAGGGACAAGAGACCCAGTACTTC. The entire variable domain, with the rest obtained from reference TRBV7-9 and TRBJ2-5, is as follows: DTGVSQNPRHKITKRGQNVTFRCDPISEHNRLYWYRQTLGQGPEFLTYFQNEAQLEKSRLLSDRFSAERPKGSFSTLEIQRTEQGDSAMYLCASSPGQGQETQYFGPGTRLLVL.

V gene TRBV7-9 combines with J gene TRBJ2-7; possible D gene TRBD2, 6 bases. Trimming shortened V by 5 bases and J by 7 bases, and 21 bases separated the two germline ends. CDR1 and CDR2 (germline): SEHNR, FQNEAQ (reference sequence). This CDR3 has 15 residues. The CDR3 loop reads CASSRTRGGISEQYF. The CDR3 DNA reads TGTGCCAGCAGCCGAACGCGGGGCGGGATCAGTGAGCAGTACTTC. Looking up the rest from reference TRBV7-9 and TRBJ2-7 gives the full variable domain: DTGVSQNPRHKITKRGQNVTFRCDPISEHNRLYWYRQTLGQGPEFLTYFQNEAQLEKSRLLSDRFSAERPKGSFSTLEIQRTEQGDSAMYLCASSRTRGGISEQYFGPGTRLTVT.

The chain recombines TRBV5-4 with TRBJ2-7, with a possible D match to TRBD2 (7 bases). V was shortened by 0 bases and J by 3 bases, with 13 bases between the two germline ends. The CDR3 covers 15 residues. Germline lookup yields CDR1 SGHNT and CDR2 YYREEE (reference sequence). This CDR3 reads CASSLAGGLFYEQYF. The CDR3 DNA is TGTGCCAGCAGCTTGGCGGGGGGCCTGTTCTACGAGCAGTACTTC.

This chain uses TRBV6-1 with TRBJ2-3; perhaps TRBD2 as D (5 bases). V lost 2 bases to trimming and J lost 7 bases, with 16 bases between them. Germline CDR1 is MNHNS and CDR2 is SASEGT. This CDR3 is 15 amino acids long. For the CDR3, the DNA is TGTGCCAGCAGTGAACATGTCGGGATCCGAAATACGCAGTATTTT. Translating it yields CASSEHVGIRNTQYF.

The chain has TRBV10-3 and TRBJ2-1; 7 nucleotides align to TRBD2. This CDR3 is 14 amino acids long. The germline V gene has CDR1 ENHRY and CDR2 SYGVKD. The trim removed 11 bases at V and 4 bases at J, leaving 11 bases unmatched. The CDR3 sequence: CAANPPGGYNEQFF. The CDR3 region has the DNA TGTGCCGCCAACCCCCCGGGAGGATACAATGAGCAGTTCTTC.

The rearrangement joins TRBV5-1 to TRBJ1-2; maybe TRBD1 (5 bases). Trimming removed 0 bases from V and 4 bases from J, with 19 bases in between. The length of the CDR3 is 17 residues. In germline, CDR1 is SGHRS, CDR2 YFSETQ. Here the CDR3 reads CASSLEPRDISTYGYTF. For the CDR3, the DNA is TGCGCCAGCAGCTTGGAACCCAGGGATATTAGTACCTATGGCTACACCTTC.

This chain connects TRBV5-1 to TRBJ2-5, with D perhaps matching TRBD1 or TRBD2 (6 bases each). The germline V gene encodes CDR1 SGHRS and CDR2 YFSETQ. Trimming cost V 2 bases and J 6 bases, with 17 bases left between them. This CDR3 comprises 15 residues. The CDR3 protein is CASSLEGGVGKTQYF. The CDR3 DNA sequence: TGCGCCAGCAGCTTAGAGGGGGGAGTGGGGAAGACCCAGTACTTC.

V usage is TRBV6-1 and J usage is TRBJ2-3; TRBD1 matches at 10 bases. Germline lookup yields CDR1 MNHNS and CDR2 SASEGT. The CDR3 totals 15 residues. V shed 6 bases, J shed 3 bases, and the junction held 6 bases outside the gene matches. The CDR3, as DNA: TGTGCCAGCAGCCTGATGGGACAGGGGACAGATACGCAGTATTTT. Translating it yields CASSLMGQGTDTQYF.

This clone was detected a few times. The chain is built from TRBV30 and TRBJ1-1; no firm D call. Trimming removed 2 bases from V and 7 bases from J, with 11 bases in between. The CDR3 spans 12 residues. Germline V lookup: CDR1 GTSNPN, CDR2 SVGIG (reference sequence). The CDR3 nucleotides are TGTGCCTGGAGTATTTCCCAAGTTGAAGCTTTCTTT. Residues: CAWSISQVEAFF.

The chain couples TRBV9 to TRBJ1-1; TRBD1 matches at 8 bases. Germline assignment: CDR1 SGDLS and CDR2 YYNGEE. The CDR3 totals 13 residues. V was clipped by 3 bases and J by 4 bases; unmatched bases: 2. The CDR3 loop is CASSADRATEAFF. The CDR3 coding sequence is TGTGCCAGCAGCGCGGACAGGGCCACTGAAGCTTTCTTT.

This clone was seen once. The chain has TRBV6-5 and TRBJ1-1; D unresolved. Trimming pared 6 bases from V and 2 bases from J, leaving 16 bases between. The CDR3 sequence is 15 residues long. CDR1 is MNHEY, CDR2 SVGAGI, per germline. Here the CDR3 reads CASSPQYVTNTEAFF. The DNA for the CDR3 is TGTGCCAGCAGCCCCCAATATGTAACTAACACTGAAGCTTTCTTT.

CDR3 sequence reads: CASSHGGRSIYGYTF. In nucleotides, the CDR3 is TGTGCCAGCAGCCACGGGGGCAGATCAATATATGGCTACACCTTC. The chain is built from TRBV11-2 and TRBJ1-2; perhaps TRBD1 as D (6 bases). The CDR3 contains 15 residues. Germline CDR1 reads SGHAT; CDR2 reads FQNNGV. V lost 5 bases to trimming and J lost 5 bases, with 18 bases between them.

The chain uses TRBV5-1 and TRBJ2-1, with TRBD2 as a possible D gene (6 bases). The germline V and J ends were trimmed by 0 bases and 6 bases, with 7 bases remaining between them. The CDR3 runs to 13 residues. Germline CDR1 and CDR2: SGHRS and YFSETQ. The CDR3: CASSLAGSNEQFF. In DNA, the CDR3 is TGCGCCAGCAGCTTGGCCGGGAGCAATGAGCAGTTCTTC.

This rearrangement joins TRBV6-6 to TRBJ2-3; D call uncertain. Between the trimmed V and J ends, which lost 4 bases and 5 bases, there was a span of 7 bases. CDR3 length equals 12 residues. The V gene's germline CDR1 is MNHNY and CDR2 SVGAGI (reference sequence). The CDR3 is CASSLGLDTQYF. In DNA, the CDR3 is TGTGCCAGCAGTTTGGGGTTAGATACGCAGTATTTT.